Below are 25 T cell receptor beta chains sequenced from a single sample in a study of human T cells and chemical hapten exposure. TCRdb re-derived calls from the RACE reads in MiXCR, one entry per CDR3 protein. Of over 45,000 distinct CDR3 sequences in the sample, 7.5% to 10% are singletons; the top ten hold less than 15%. This sample's time point: patch test 1, 2 weeks after DPC sensitization. The treatment denotes: therapeutic diphenylcyclopropenone sensitization with weekly scalp DPC. The sequencing used whole blood, collected in connection with sensitization to the hapten diphenylcyclopropenone (DPC). The origin of the receptors is a woman in her thirties or forties with alopecia areata. Some clones in this sample may be carry-over from other donors' samples.

Here the CDR3 reads CASSYASQGEKLFF. Written as DNA, the CDR3 is TGTGCCAGCAGTTACGCCTCGCAAGGAGAAAAACTGTTTTTT. The chain is built from TRBV6-6 and TRBJ1-4; the D is unclear. The germline V and J ends were trimmed by 2 bases and 8 bases, with 12 bases remaining between them. Germline CDR1 reads MNHNY; CDR2 reads SVGAGI (reference sequence). The CDR3 consists of 14 residues.

In its sample, this clonotype was seen a few times. The chain's CDR3 is CASSGNRGSFHEQFF. CDR3 nucleotides: TGCGCCAGCAGCGGGAACAGGGGATCTTTCCATGAGCAGTTCTTC. J is TRBJ2-1 and V is TRBV4-1; 7 nucleotides align to TRBD1. Germline-derived CDR1 and CDR2 are MGHRA and YSYEKL. This CDR3 has 15 amino acids. V lost 5 bases and J lost 8; bases outside the gene matches: 12.

Notes on this clonotype: A much larger clonotype is one base distant, so this may be a read error. V usage is TRBV3-1 and J usage is TRBJ1-2, with D possibly matching TRBD1 (5 bases). The CDR3 runs 12 residues. Trimming pared 2 bases from V and 9 bases from J, leaving 10 bases between. The germline V gene has CDR1 LGHDT and CDR2 YNNKEL (reference sequence). The CDR3 DNA is TGTGCCAGCAGCCAACCAGAGGGGAGCTACACCTTC. This codes for CASSQPEGSYTF.

This clonotype appeared many times. The CDR3 loop is CASSRESNQPQHF. CDR3 DNA sequence: TGTGCCAGCAGTAGGGAGAGCAATCAGCCCCAGCATTTT. The chain links TRBV6-5 to TRBJ1-5; D not certain. The ends were cut back, 5 bases at V and 1 base at J, with 6 bases in the middle. The length of the CDR3 is 13 residues. Per germline, CDR1 MNHEY and CDR2 SVGAGI.

This clonotype was seen repeatedly, ten times or more. The chain couples TRBV18 to TRBJ1-2, with a possible D match to TRBD1 (6 bases). The CDR3 has 16 amino acids. V lost 0 bases to trimming and J lost 5 bases, with 16 bases between them. Germline V CDR1 and CDR2: KGHSH, LQKENI. The CDR3 nucleotides read TGTGCCAGCTCACCACCGGCCGGGCCGGGACATTATGGCTACACCTTC. Translating gives CASSPPAGPGHYGYTF. The whole variable domain, filled in from reference TRBV18 and TRBJ1-2, reads NAGVMQNPRHLVRRRGQEARLRCSPMKGHSHVYWYRQLPEEGLKFMVYLQKENIIDESGMPKERFSAEFPKEGPSILRIQQVVRGDSAAYFCASSPPAGPGHYGYTFGSGTRLTVV.

This clonotype has a count of ten or more. The V call is TRBV28, the J call TRBJ1-1, with unresolved D. Looked up from germline, CDR1 is MDHEN and CDR2 is SYDVKM. V was clipped by 7 bases and J by 10 bases, with 22 bases between them. The CDR3 has 14 residues. The CDR3 region has the DNA TGTGCCAGCACCGTAGGACCCTCCGCCGCAGGAGCTTTCTTT. It is translated as CASTVGPSAAGAFF.

This clonotype was recorded at least ten times. The chain recombines TRBV2 with TRBJ2-3; 7 bases line up with TRBD1. CDR1 is SNHLY, CDR2 FYNNEI, per germline. The J segment lost 4 bases and the V segment lost 10 bases, leaving 14 bases of the junction unmatched. There are 15 residues in the CDR3. CDR3 coding DNA: TGTGCCATCCGAAGGAGAGGGGGCGGGTCAGATACGCAGTATTTT. Encoded protein: CAIRRRGGGSDTQYF.

This clonotype was seen a few times. V is TRBV18 and J is TRBJ2-1, with 7 bases lining up with TRBD1. The CDR3 extends over 14 amino acids. Germline CDR1 KGHSH, CDR2 LQKENI. Germline trimming cut 6 bases from V and 5 bases from J; bases unmatched to any gene: 7. The CDR3: CASSYRDRDNEQFF. The CDR3 DNA reads TGTGCCAGCTCGTACCGGGACAGAGACAATGAGCAGTTCTTC.

The genes are TRBV10-3 and TRBJ1-1; 8 bases align to TRBD1. CDR1 and CDR2 (germline): ENHRY, SYGVKD. Trimming removed 6 bases from V and 5 bases from J; junction bases left unmatched: 5. The CDR3 sequence is 13 residues long. In nucleotides, the CDR3 is TGTGCCATCAGCGGGACAGGTCCAACTGAAGCTTTCTTT. Amino acids: CAISGTGPTEAFF.

In this sample, this clonotype turned up many times. This chain links TRBV7-2 with TRBJ2-1; D is possibly TRBD2 (6 bases). The CDR3 is 13 amino acids. V lost 1 base, J lost 8 bases, and 9 bases lay in between. CDR1 and CDR2 (germline): SGHTA, FQGNSA. CDR3 residues: CASSLGAGHEQFF. The CDR3 DNA reads TGTGCCAGCAGCTTAGGGGCGGGGCATGAGCAGTTCTTC.

This clonotype has only a few counts. The chain has TRBV5-1 and TRBJ2-1; 7 nucleotides match TRBD1. V trimming: 0 bases; J trimming: 9 bases; junction bases outside the gene matches: 9. Germline-derived CDR1 and CDR2 are SGHRS and YFSETQ. The CDR3 covers 15 residues. DNA of the CDR3: TGCGCCAGCAGCTTGGGACAGGGTGGGGTAGGTGAGCAGTTCTTC. It specifies CASSLGQGGVGEQFF.

The chain carries TRBV20-1 and TRBJ2-7; 9 positions agree with TRBD2. With 3 bases clipped from V and 2 bases from J, the junction kept 8 bases outside the gene matches. Germline values: CDR1 DFQATT, CDR2 SNEGSKA (reference sequence). The CDR3 is 15 residues long. CDR3 in DNA: TGCAGTGCTAGTATAAGCGGGGGGCTTACCTACGAGCAGTACTTC. Translating it yields CSASISGGLTYEQYF.

This clonotype appeared many times. V and J are TRBV11-2 and TRBJ2-4; D remains ambiguous. There are 14 residues in the CDR3. Trimming stripped 6 bases from V and 9 bases from J, with 18 bases between. Germline V gives CDR1 SGHAT, CDR2 FQNNGV. The CDR3 loop is CASSRDVTRGIQYF. The CDR3 coding sequence is TGTGCCAGCAGTCGCGACGTTACCAGAGGCATTCAGTACTTC.

The V call is TRBV2, the J call TRBJ2-7; D is unresolved. Between the trimmed V and J ends, which lost 2 bases and 6 bases, there was a span of 8 bases. From germline, CDR1 is SNHLY and CDR2 FYNNEI. The CDR3 runs to 12 residues. The CDR3 nucleotides read TGTGCCAGCAGTGAACTTAGGACCGAGCAGTACTTC. Protein: CASSELRTEQYF.

This clonotype turned up a few times. This chain uses TRBV21-1 with TRBJ2-7; TRBD1 is the table's D call and was not checked against the DNA. TRBV21-1 is a pseudogene. The CDR3 covers 15 residues. In DNA form, the CDR3 reads TGTGCCAGCGCCCGGACAACGCAGTGCGCGGGTGAGCAGTACTTC. Translation: CASARTTQCAGEQYF.

This clonotype was seen a single time. The chain uses TRBV27 and TRBJ2-1; 8 nucleotides line up with TRBD2. The CDR3 consists of 14 residues. CDR1 is MNHEY, CDR2 SMNVEV, per germline (reference sequence). The V and J ends lost 4 bases and 2 bases, in that order; junction bases with no gene match: 1. DNA of the CDR3: TGTGCCAGCAGTTGGACTAGCACCTACAATGAGCAGTTCTTC. Its protein product is CASSWTSTYNEQFF.

This clonotype came up many times. The chain links TRBV6-1 to TRBJ1-2, with D possibly TRBD1 on 5 matching bases. There are 14 residues in the CDR3. Germline V gene sequence: CDR1 MNHNS, CDR2 SASEGT. The V gene lost 9 bases and the J gene lost 5 bases, with 19 bases spanning the gap. Written as DNA, the CDR3 is TGTGCCAGTATCCTCCAAGGGGCTTTATATGGCTACACCTTC. Its translation is CASILQGALYGYTF.

This clonotype was seen many times. This chain uses TRBV18 with TRBJ1-5; D ambiguous. This CDR3 has 16 residues. V shed 5 bases and J shed 2 bases, with 16 bases lying between them. The germline CDR1 and CDR2 sequences are KGHSH and LQKENI. The chain's CDR3 is CASSATSPRGNQPQHF. In nucleotides, the CDR3 is TGTGCCAGCTCAGCCACGTCGCCGAGGGGCAATCAGCCCCAGCATTTT. Full variable domain (rest looked up from reference TRBV18 and TRBJ1-5): NAGVMQNPRHLVRRRGQEARLRCSPMKGHSHVYWYRQLPEEGLKFMVYLQKENIIDESGMPKERFSAEFPKEGPSILRIQQVVRGDSAAYFCASSATSPRGNQPQHFGDGTRLSIL.

The chain has TRBV5-1 and TRBJ1-6; D gene unclear. Looked up from germline, CDR1 is SGHRS and CDR2 is YFSETQ. The V end lost 4 bases, the J end lost 8 bases, and 16 bases lay between the germline ends. This CDR3 has 15 amino acids. This CDR3 is CASSTKPGSDSPLHF. The CDR3 DNA is TGCGCCAGCAGCACAAAGCCGGGGTCAGATTCACCCCTCCACTTT.

The table lists this clonotype with many counts. This chain connects TRBV5-1 to TRBJ2-1; 13 bases are shared with TRBD2. The germline V gene encodes CDR1 SGHRS and CDR2 YFSETQ. This CDR3 has 14 amino acids. V lost 4 bases and J lost 7; bases outside the gene matches: 2. This CDR3 reads CASSKGLAGNEQFF. The CDR3 coding sequence is TGCGCCAGCAGCAAGGGACTAGCGGGGAATGAGCAGTTCTTC.

In this sample, this clonotype turned up many times. J is TRBJ2-1 and V is TRBV5-1, with 10 bases identical to TRBD1. The CDR3 has 17 amino acids. Germline lookup yields CDR1 SGHRS and CDR2 YFSETQ. V lost 5 bases, J lost 7 bases, and 15 bases stayed unmatched. CDR3 protein: CASSPPLTGTGVNEQFF. CDR3 coding DNA: TGCGCCAGCAGTCCCCCCCTAACCGGGACAGGGGTTAATGAGCAGTTCTTC.

This clonotype was recorded at least ten times. V is TRBV9 and J is TRBJ1-4; D not resolved. This CDR3 comprises 14 residues. V was clipped by 0 bases and J by 4 bases, with 7 bases between them. From germline, CDR1 is SGDLS and CDR2 YYNGEE. In DNA form, the CDR3 reads TGTGCCAGCAGCGTAGGGATTGATAATGAAAAACTGTTTTTT. It translates to CASSVGIDNEKLFF.

This clonotype occurred many times. The chain recombines TRBV12-3 or TRBV12-4 with TRBJ1-6; 10 positions match TRBD1. V lost 6 bases to trimming and J lost 9 bases; unmatched junction nucleotides: 5. CDR3 length equals 14 residues. CDR3 in amino acids: CASRRQGARSPLHF. The CDR3 nucleotides are TGTGCCAGCAGAAGACAGGGGGCGCGTTCACCCCTCCACTTT.

This clonotype was seen ten or more times. The chain couples TRBV5-1 to TRBJ2-7; perhaps TRBD1 as D (5 bases). V was cut by 0 bases and J by 2 bases, with 9 bases left in between. The CDR3 extends over 14 amino acids. Germline-derived CDR1 and CDR2 are SGHRS and YFSETQ. This chain's CDR3 is CASSLVQGPYEQYF. The CDR3 region has the DNA TGCGCCAGCAGCTTGGTGCAGGGCCCCTACGAGCAGTACTTC.

This clonotype has at least ten counts. The chain is built from TRBV20-1 and TRBJ1-1; D is perhaps TRBD1 (5 bases). Germline loops: CDR1 DFQATT, CDR2 SNEGSKA (reference sequence). V gave up 1 base and J gave up 2 bases, with 17 bases separating them. This CDR3 has 16 residues. CDR3 nucleotides: TGCAGTGCTAGAGCCCATGGAGGGGAGGCAAACACTGAAGCTTTCTTT. Translation: CSARAHGGEANTEAFF.